The 11 T cell receptor beta chains presented below share a single source sample, sequenced in a study of blood T cell repertoires in COVID-19. Using immunoSEQ multiplex PCR, the repertoire was profiled, and TCRdb retains in-frame clones only, with some absent. This table has more than 150,000 clones, approximately 80% appearing once. The sequencing input was PBMCs or T cells enriched from blood (not recorded which). The receptors here all came from a man aged 35 to 55 who had recovered from COVID-19.

J is TRBJ1-1 and V is TRBV6-5, with TRBD1 as a possible D gene (6 bases). Germline V gene sequence: CDR1 MNHEY, CDR2 SVGAGI. This CDR3 spans 13 amino acids. V was clipped by 4 bases and J by 5 bases, with 11 bases between them. CDR3 protein: CASSWSRGTEAFF. The CDR3 DNA sequence: TGTGCCAGCAGTTGGAGTAGGGGGACTGAAGCTTTCTTT.

The rearrangement links TRBV7-2 to TRBJ2-1, with D possibly matching TRBD2 (5 bases). The V end lost 9 bases, the J end lost 0 bases, and 9 bases lay between the germline ends. The CDR3 consists of 13 residues. Germline V gene sequence: CDR1 SGHTA, CDR2 FQGNSA. This CDR3 reads CARTAGSYNEQFF. Written as DNA, the CDR3 is TGTGCCAGGACCGCGGGCTCCTACAATGAGCAGTTCTTC.

This rearrangement joins TRBV9 to TRBJ2-1; TRBD2 is a possible D gene (5 bases). V gave up 0 bases and J gave up 12 bases, with 16 bases separating them. Germline V gene sequence: CDR1 SGDLS, CDR2 YYNGEE. This CDR3 has 14 residues. CDR3 amino acids: CASSVDGQLAGQFF. CDR3 bases: TGTGCCAGCAGCGTAGACGGTCAGCTCGCGGGGCAGTTCTTC. The full variable domain, in which reference TRBV9 and TRBJ2-1 provide the parts outside the CDR3, is DSGVTQTPKHLITATGQRVTLRCSPRSGDLSVYWYQQSLDQGLQFLIQYYNGEERAKGNILERFSAQQFPDLHSELNLSSLELGDSALYFCASSVDGQLAGQFFGPGTRLTVL.

The chain links TRBV6-5 to TRBJ2-7, with 9 positions matching TRBD2. The length of the CDR3 is 14 residues. Germline loops: CDR1 MNHEY, CDR2 SVGAGI. With V trimmed by 4 bases and J by 4 bases, 5 bases remained unmatched. CDR3 amino acids: CASSFQREVYEQYF. Written as DNA, the CDR3 is TGTGCCAGCAGTTTTCAGCGGGAGGTATACGAGCAGTACTTC.

To note about this clone: One end of the junction is discordant with germline, which a read error may explain. Here the CDR3 DNA reads TGTGCCAGAAGGTTGGACAGCTCTGGAAACACCATATATTTT. It is translated as CARRLDSSGNTIYF. The genes are TRBV5-3 and TRBJ1-3; D is perhaps TRBD1 (6 bases). TRBV5-3 is marked as an open reading frame, function uncertain. This CDR3 spans 14 amino acids.

V gene TRBV3-1 (or the pseudogene TRBV3-2) combines with J gene TRBJ1-6, with TRBD1 matching over 8 bases. Germline loops: CDR1 LGHDT, CDR2 YNNKEL (reference sequence). This CDR3 has 17 residues. V shed 1 base, J shed 7 bases, and the junction held 9 bases outside the gene matches. The DNA for the CDR3 is TGTGCCAGCAGCCAAGTGTACAGGGGGGTTTCCAATTCACCCCTCCACTTT. Its protein product is CASSQVYRGVSNSPLHF.

The V gene is TRBV7-8, the J gene TRBJ2-7; TRBD2 agrees at 13 bases. Germline V lookup: CDR1 SGHVS, CDR2 FQNEAQ. The trim removed 5 bases at V and 0 bases at J, leaving 4 bases unmatched. This CDR3 has 16 residues. As DNA, the CDR3 is TGTGCCAGCAGCCGAGGACTAGCGGGAGCCTCCTACGAGCAGTACTTC. This translates into CASSRGLAGASYEQYF.

This CDR3 reads CATFWGTDGTRAFF. CDR3 nucleotides: TGTGCCACCTTCTGGGGGACGGACGGGACTCGGGCTTTCTTT. The V call is TRBV19, the J call TRBJ1-1; tentative D call: TRBD1 (5 bases). The V gene's germline CDR1 is LNHDA and CDR2 SQIVND (reference sequence). The CDR3 contains 14 residues. V was trimmed by 10 bases and J by 11 bases, leaving 26 bases between them.

This clone occurred once. The chain couples TRBV4-3 to TRBJ1-2; the D is unclear. This CDR3 contains 14 residues. Germline V lookup: CDR1 LGHNA, CDR2 YSLEER. Trimming took 0 bases from V and 4 from J, leaving 9 bases between them. Here the CDR3 reads CASSQEEGVYGYTF. CDR3 nucleotide sequence: TGCGCCAGCAGCCAAGAGGAGGGAGTCTATGGCTACACCTTC.

The CDR3 coding sequence is TGTGCCAGTAGCCCCTTAGGAGGGAACTATGGCTACACCTTC. Protein: CASSPLGGNYGYTF. This chain uses TRBV19 with TRBJ1-2; the D is unclear. Germline V CDR1 and CDR2: LNHDA, SQIVND (reference sequence). The CDR3 consists of 14 residues. Trimming cost V 6 bases and J 2 bases, with 13 bases left between them.

The chain links TRBV4-3 to TRBJ1-3; 9 bases agree with TRBD1. There are 16 residues in the CDR3. Unmatched junction bases numbered 6, after V lost 0 bases and J lost 6 bases. From germline, CDR1 is LGHNA and CDR2 YSLEER. The CDR3: CASSQEQGAGENTIYF. CDR3 DNA sequence: TGCGCCAGCAGCCAAGAACAGGGGGCGGGCGAAAACACCATATATTTT.